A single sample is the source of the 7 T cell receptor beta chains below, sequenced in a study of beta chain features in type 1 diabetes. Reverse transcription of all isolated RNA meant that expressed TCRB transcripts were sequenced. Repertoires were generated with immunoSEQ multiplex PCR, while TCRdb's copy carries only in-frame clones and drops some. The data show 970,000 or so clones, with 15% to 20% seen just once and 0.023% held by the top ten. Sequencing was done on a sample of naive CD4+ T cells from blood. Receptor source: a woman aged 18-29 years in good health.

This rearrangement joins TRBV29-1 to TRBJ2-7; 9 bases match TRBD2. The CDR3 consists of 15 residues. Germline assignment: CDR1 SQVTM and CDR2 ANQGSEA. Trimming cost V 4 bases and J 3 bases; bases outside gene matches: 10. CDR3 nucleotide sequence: TGCAGCGTTGTAGGGCGGCTAGCGGGGAACTACGAGCAGTACTTC. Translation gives CSVVGRLAGNYEQYF.

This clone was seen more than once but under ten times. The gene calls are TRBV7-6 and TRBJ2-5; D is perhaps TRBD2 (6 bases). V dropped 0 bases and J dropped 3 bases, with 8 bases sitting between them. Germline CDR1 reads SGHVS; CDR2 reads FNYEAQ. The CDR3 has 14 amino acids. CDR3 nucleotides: TGTGCCAGCAGCTTAGCCCCGGGGGAAGAGACCCAGTACTTC. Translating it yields CASSLAPGEETQYF.

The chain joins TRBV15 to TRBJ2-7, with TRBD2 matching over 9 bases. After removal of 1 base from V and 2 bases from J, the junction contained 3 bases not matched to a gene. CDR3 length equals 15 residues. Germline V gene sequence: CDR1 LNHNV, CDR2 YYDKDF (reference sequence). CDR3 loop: CATSRVVAGAYEQYF. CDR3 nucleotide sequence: TGTGCCACCAGCAGAGTCGTAGCGGGGGCCTACGAGCAGTACTTC.

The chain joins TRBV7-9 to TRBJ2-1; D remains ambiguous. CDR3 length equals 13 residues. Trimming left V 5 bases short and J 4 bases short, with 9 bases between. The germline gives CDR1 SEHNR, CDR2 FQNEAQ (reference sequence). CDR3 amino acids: CASSPITYNEQFF. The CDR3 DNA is TGTGCCAGCAGCCCAATCACGTACAATGAGCAGTTCTTC.

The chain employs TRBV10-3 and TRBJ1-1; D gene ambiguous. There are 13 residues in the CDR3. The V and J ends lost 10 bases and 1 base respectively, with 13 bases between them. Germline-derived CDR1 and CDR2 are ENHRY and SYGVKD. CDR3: CASTPLPNTEAFF. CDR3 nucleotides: TGTGCCAGTACCCCTCTTCCGAACACTGAAGCTTTCTTT.

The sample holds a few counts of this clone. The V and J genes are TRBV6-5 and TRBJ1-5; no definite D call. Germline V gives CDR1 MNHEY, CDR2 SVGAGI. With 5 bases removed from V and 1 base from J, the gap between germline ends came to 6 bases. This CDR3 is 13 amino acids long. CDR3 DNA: TGTGCCAGCAGTAGGGAGAGCAATCAGCCCCAGCATTTT. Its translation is CASSRESNQPQHF.

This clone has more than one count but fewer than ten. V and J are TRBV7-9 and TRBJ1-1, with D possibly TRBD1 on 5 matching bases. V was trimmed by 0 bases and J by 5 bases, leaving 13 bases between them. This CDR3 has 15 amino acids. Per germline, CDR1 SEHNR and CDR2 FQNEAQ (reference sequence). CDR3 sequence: CASSLALVRGTEAFF. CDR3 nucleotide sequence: TGTGCCAGCAGCTTAGCGCTGGTCCGGGGGACTGAAGCTTTCTTT.